The TCR beta chain described here comes from a study of T cells in localized non-small cell lung cancer (dated by TCRdb to about 2020). Study-level background: Comparing tumors with uninvolved tumor-adjacent lungs, the study looked at the T cell repertoires of fewer than 250 patients with early-stage NSCLC. The cohort consisted of 236 treatment-naive NSCLC patients whose localized lung tumors had been resected. A mean age of roughly 66 years was recorded for the NSCLC patients, of whom under 150 were male and 95 to 110 were female. The paper as a whole reports these results and caveats: Because the study design was exploratory, TCR variables were selected using unadjusted p-values without false-discovery rate correction. Higher T cell density in blood was associated with longer overall survival, whereas higher clonality in adjacent lung was associated with shorter survival. Of the top 100 tumor clones, a median of around 57 were detected in paired uninvolved adjacent lung; around 30 were also among that lung's top 100. Because multi-region tumor sequencing was not performed, intratumor heterogeneity could not be ruled out. The highest T cell clonality was observed in uninvolved tumor-adjacent lung, where clonality exceeded that of tumor, suggesting that antigenic responses were more focused in uninvolved tumor-adjacent lung.

Concerning this clone: This clone's antigen is unknown. Per-base quality was not reported, and no clone a single base away is much larger than it.

The immunoSEQ Assay was used to sequence TCR beta CDR3 regions from DNA. The authors processed their data as follows. To compute T cell density, TCR beta template counts were normalized to usable DNA, which was estimated by amplifying housekeeping genes. Using the preseqR package, richness was estimated by extrapolating to 120,000 templates for tissue samples and 400,000 templates for PBMC samples. Clonality was defined by subtracting Pielou's evenness from one. Tissue-enriched TCRs were identified by differential abundance testing using productive amino-acid clonotypes, minimum total count 5 and alpha 0.1. The Jaccard Index and the Morisita Overlap Index were used to measure repertoire overlap between compartments. TCR beta CDR3s were clustered by GLIPH together with public tetramer-defined viral CDR3s, and at least three viral sequences plus V-gene enrichment were required for viral motifs. In TCRdb, the immuneACCESS table is reduced to in-frame sequences with V and J assigned. These tables do not hold every clone; where another copy was compared, an unresolved V gene accounts for under half, and the others remain unexplained. V and J calls and clone size come straight from that table; D and trimming were deduced from the DNA. This sample is represented by 130,000 or so clones; around 90% of them were singletons. The ten largest clones add up to approximately 1.5% of the sample.

V loses 2 bases, J loses 7 bases, and the germline ends lie 12 bases apart. The cysteine opens and the phenylalanine closes a CDR3 of 15 amino acids. Only the CDR3 portion is preserved as DNA: 45 bases, with reading frame beginning at the first base. The germline V gene yields MDHEN for CDR1 and SYDVKM for CDR2. At diagnosis, peripheral blood, uninvolved tumor-adjacent lung and tumor were collected and were preserved as a mix of fresh-frozen and FFPE material. Blood samples were analyzed as peripheral blood mononuclear cells for TCR repertoire profiling. Sequencing used peripheral blood, obtained before any cancer treatment. The chain links TRBV28 with TRBJ1-6; perhaps TRBD1 is the D gene, with 6 bases matching. The clonotype was recovered from a female donor over 55 with stage I lung adenocarcinoma. The DNA sequence follows: TGTGCCAGCAGTTTAGAAACAGGGCGGAATTCACCCCTCCACTTT. It is translated as CASSLETGRNSPLHF. With all but the CDR3 taken from the reference TRBV28 and TRBJ1-6 genes, the full variable domain is: DVKVTQSSRYLVKRTGEKVFLECVQDMDHENMFWYRQDPGLGLRLIYFSYDVKMKEKGDIPEGYSVSREKKERFSLILESASTNQTSMYLCASSLETGRNSPLHFGNGTRLTVT.